Here is one TCR beta chain with its context. The sample belongs to a study of blood T cell repertoires in COVID-19. In the study overall: Material from acute and convalescent COVID-19 was sourced from the United States, Italy and Spain.

Trimming pared 3 bases from V and 7 bases from J, leaving 7 bases between. The CDR3 is made up of 12 amino acids. Per the germline V gene, CDR1 is MDHEN and CDR2 is SYDVKM. The data were produced by immunoSEQ multiplex PCR, yet TCRdb's version contains in-frame clones alone and is incomplete. The data hold some 200,000 clones, with roughly nine tenths observed a single time. J is TRBJ2-1 and V is TRBV28; no definite D call. The sequenced sample was peripheral blood. This TCR came from a man aged 25-40 years with acute or convalescent COVID-19. The CDR3: CASSLNRNEQFF. CDR3 sequence (DNA): TGTGCCAGCAGTTTGAATCGGAATGAGCAGTTCTTC.